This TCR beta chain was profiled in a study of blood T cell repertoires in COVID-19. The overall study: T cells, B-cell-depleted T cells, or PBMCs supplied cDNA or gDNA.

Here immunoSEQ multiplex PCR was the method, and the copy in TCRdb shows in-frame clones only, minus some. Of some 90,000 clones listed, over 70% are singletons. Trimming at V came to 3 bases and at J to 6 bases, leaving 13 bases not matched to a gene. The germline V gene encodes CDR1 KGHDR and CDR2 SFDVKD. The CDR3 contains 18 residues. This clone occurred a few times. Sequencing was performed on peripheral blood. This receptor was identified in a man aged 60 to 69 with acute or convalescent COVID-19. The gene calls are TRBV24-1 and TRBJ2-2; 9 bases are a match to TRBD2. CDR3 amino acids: CATSDRYPGLARPGELFF. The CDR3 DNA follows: TGTGCCACCAGTGATCGTTATCCGGGACTAGCAAGACCCGGGGAGCTGTTTTTT.